Following are 23 T cell receptor beta chains from one sample sequenced in a study of shared clonotypes between healthy human individuals. Profiling relied on immunoSEQ multiplex PCR, and the TCRdb table lists in-frame clones only, not all of them. The sample contains around 1 million clones, less than 85% of which appear only once. The sequencing sample was made of memory CD4+ T cells sorted from blood. Subset specified: CD45RA-negative fraction. These receptors were collected from a man aged 18 to 29 in good health.

This clone was counted only a few times. The chain joins TRBV7-2 to TRBJ1-6, with D perhaps TRBD1 (6 bases). V was clipped by 7 bases and J by 5 bases, with 15 bases between them. The V gene's germline CDR1 is SGHTA and CDR2 FQGNSA. The CDR3 contains 15 residues. The CDR3 here is CASNPGVMDNSPLHF. The CDR3 bases are TGTGCCAGCAACCCAGGGGTTATGGATAATTCACCCCTCCACTTT.

This clone was detected once. The chain employs TRBV7-2 and TRBJ2-5, with TRBD1 matching 8 bases. The assigned J gene may be wrong: the sequence end matches TRBJ2-7 better. The CDR3 runs 16 residues. Germline values: CDR1 SGHTA, CDR2 FQGNSA. CDR3 DNA sequence: TGTGCCAGCAGCTTAGTTGGGACAGGAAAGATCTACGAGCAGTACTTC. Its protein is CASSLVGTGKIYEQYF.

The genes are TRBV11-3 and TRBJ2-1; no reliable D call. This CDR3 region has 12 residues. Germline V gene lookup returns CDR1 SGHNT and CDR2 YENEEA. Trimming took off 5 bases at V and 6 bases at J, with 8 bases between the two ends. The CDR3 region has the DNA TGTGCCAGCAGCCCAAATGGCAATGAGCAGTTCTTC. As protein: CASSPNGNEQFF.

In this sample, this clone turned up once. The chain couples TRBV19 to TRBJ1-1; a possible D gene is TRBD1 (6 bases). Germline lookup yields CDR1 LNHDA and CDR2 SQIVND (reference sequence). V was clipped by 5 bases and J by 2 bases, with 15 bases between them. This CDR3 region has 15 residues. CDR3 sequence: CASSPPGAQNTEAFF. The DNA of the CDR3 is TGTGCCAGTAGTCCCCCGGGGGCTCAAAACACTGAAGCTTTCTTT. The variable domain in full, completed from reference TRBV19 and TRBJ1-1, reads DGGITQSPKYLFRKEGQNVTLSCEQNLNHDAMYWYRQDPGQGLRLIYYSQIVNDFQKGDIAEGYSVSREKKESFPLTVTSAQKNPTAFYLCASSPPGAQNTEAFFGQGTRLTVV.

The chain joins TRBV28 to TRBJ2-7; D is undetermined. CDR3 size: 15 residues. Per germline, CDR1 MDHEN and CDR2 SYDVKM. With 5 bases removed from V and 1 base from J, the gap between germline ends came to 15 bases. The CDR3 loop is CASSAPGRESYEQYF. For the CDR3, the DNA is TGTGCCAGCAGTGCCCCGGGCAGAGAGTCCTACGAGCAGTACTTC.

This clone has just a few counts. This chain uses TRBV28 with TRBJ2-4, with TRBD1 identical over 9 bases. V dropped 5 bases and J dropped 6; count of bases not matched to a gene: 5. The CDR3 is 14 amino acids. Germline V lookup: CDR1 MDHEN, CDR2 SYDVKM. Here the CDR3 DNA reads TGTGCCAGCAGTGAGCCGGGACAGGGAAACATTCAGTACTTC. It codes for CASSEPGQGNIQYF.

CDR3 amino acids: CASSLGIVFYEQYF. DNA of the CDR3: TGTGCCAGCAGCTTAGGTATCGTATTCTACGAGCAGTACTTC. V is TRBV7-2 and J is TRBJ2-7; no firm D call. Germline values: CDR1 SGHTA, CDR2 FQGNSA. With 1 base removed from V and 3 bases from J, the gap between germline ends came to 10 bases. The CDR3 totals 14 residues.

With regard to this clone: A much larger clone lies a single base off, so this may be a read error. This chain uses TRBV6-5 with TRBJ1-1; D ambiguous. From germline, CDR1 is MNHEY and CDR2 SVGAGI. The ends were cut back, 2 bases at V and 1 base at J, with 5 bases in the middle. The CDR3 runs 13 residues. CDR3 nucleotide sequence: TGTGCCAGCAGTTACCCGACGAACACTGAAGCTTTCTTT. Translated, it gives CASSYPTNTEAFF.

The chain combines TRBV7-9 with TRBJ2-5; D possibly matches TRBD1 or TRBD2 (5 bases each). V lost 8 bases, J lost 1 base, and 14 bases lay in between. This CDR3 is 14 amino acids long. The V gene's germline CDR1 is SEHNR and CDR2 FQNEAQ (reference sequence). CDR3 in DNA: TGTGCCAGCCTACTGGGGGACGTCCAAGAGACCCAGTACTTC. Encoded protein: CASLLGDVQETQYF.

This sequence joins TRBV5-1 and TRBJ1-1; possibly TRBD1 for D (5 bases). In germline, CDR1 is SGHRS, CDR2 YFSETQ. Trimming took off 0 bases at V and 0 bases at J, with 12 bases between the two ends. This CDR3 has 16 residues. CDR3 in amino acids: CASSLGDRVMNTEAFF. In nucleotides, the CDR3 is TGCGCCAGCAGCTTGGGGGACCGGGTCATGAACACTGAAGCTTTCTTT.

The rearrangement joins TRBV6-5 to TRBJ2-5, with D uncertain. CDR1 and CDR2 (germline): MNHEY, SVGAGI. This CDR3 region has 11 residues. V shed 7 bases and J shed 2 bases, with 5 bases lying between them. The CDR3 is CASTQQETQYF. CDR3 nucleotide sequence: TGTGCCAGCACCCAACAAGAGACCCAGTACTTC.

V gene TRBV7-8 combines with J gene TRBJ1-2; TRBD1 matches at 7 bases. This CDR3 has 13 residues. Losses at the gene ends were 5 bases for V and 5 bases for J; bases not matched to a gene: 5. CDR1 is SGHVS and CDR2 is FQNEAQ in the germline V gene. CDR3 nucleotides: TGTGCCAGCAGCCCCCCGGGACAGTATGGCTACACCTTC. Its translation is CASSPPGQYGYTF.

The chain recombines TRBV10-3 with TRBJ2-1, with D possibly being TRBD2 (5 bases). Germline lookup yields CDR1 ENHRY and CDR2 SYGVKD. The CDR3 runs 14 residues. Trimming removed 4 bases from V and 6 bases from J, with 13 bases in between. Here the CDR3 reads CAISATGLSNEQFF. As DNA, the CDR3 is TGTGCCATCAGTGCAACGGGATTGTCCAATGAGCAGTTCTTC.

V and J are TRBV6-4 and TRBJ2-5; 8 nucleotides align to TRBD2. The CDR3 runs to 15 residues. CDR1 and CDR2 (germline): MRHNA, SNTAGT. J was trimmed by 2 bases and V by 3 bases; bases with no gene match: 5. The CDR3 sequence: CASSDSASGQETQYF. The CDR3, as DNA: TGTGCCAGCAGTGATTCGGCTAGCGGGCAAGAGACCCAGTACTTC.

The rearrangement links TRBV5-1 to TRBJ2-6; D might be TRBD2 (5 bases). CDR1 is SGHRS, CDR2 YFSETQ, per germline. V dropped 7 bases and J dropped 4 bases, with 12 bases sitting between them. The CDR3 covers 14 residues. The CDR3 here is CASGSPGGANVLTF. The CDR3 DNA is TGCGCCAGCGGTTCCCCGGGGGGGGCCAACGTCCTGACTTTC.

As to this clone: The sample has other DNA sequences that encode this CDR3 too. The chain employs TRBV9 and TRBJ1-5; a weak D match, TRBD1 (5 bases). This CDR3 is 14 amino acids long. V was shortened by 3 bases and J by 2 bases, with 9 bases between the two germline ends. CDR1 is SGDLS and CDR2 is YYNGEE in the germline V gene. CDR3 in amino acids: CASSGGTGNQPQHF. The CDR3 bases are TGTGCCAGCAGCGGAGGGACGGGCAATCAGCCCCAGCATTTT.

The gene calls are TRBV10-1 and TRBJ2-7; 8 positions match TRBD2. The CDR3 spans 14 residues. V dropped 1 base and J dropped 6; count of bases not matched to a gene: 5. Per the germline V gene, CDR1 is WNHNN and CDR2 is SYGVQD (reference sequence). CDR3 bases: TGCGCCAGCAGTGAGTTCCCAGCGGGAGCCGAGCAGTACTTC. This gives the protein CASSEFPAGAEQYF.

On this clone itself: This may be a read error, as it is one base from a much larger clone. This rearrangement joins TRBV27 to TRBJ1-1; D uncertain. Trimming shortened V by 5 bases and J by 1 base, and 2 bases separated the two germline ends. From germline, CDR1 is MNHEY and CDR2 SMNVEV (reference sequence). This CDR3 region has 11 residues. CDR3 sequence (DNA): TGTGCCAGCAGTACGAACACTGAAGCTTTCTTT. Translation gives CASSTNTEAFF.

This chain connects TRBV7-3 to TRBJ2-2; a possible D gene is TRBD1 (6 bases). Trimming took off 10 bases at V and 5 bases at J, with 14 bases between the two ends. Looked up from germline, CDR1 is SGHTA and CDR2 is FQGTGA. CDR3 length: 13 residues. The CDR3 loop reads CATSTGPTGELFF. CDR3 sequence (DNA): TGTGCCACCTCGACAGGTCCTACCGGGGAGCTGTTTTTT. The full variable domain, in which reference TRBV7-3 and TRBJ2-2 provide the parts outside the CDR3, is GAGVSQTPSNKVTEKGKYVELRCDPISGHTALYWYRQSLGQGPEFLIYFQGTGAADDSGLPNDRFFAVRPEGSVSTLKIQRTERGDSAVYLCATSTGPTGELFFGEGSRLTVL.

V usage is TRBV6-1 and J usage is TRBJ1-2, with a tentative D call TRBD1 (6 bases). This CDR3 spans 13 amino acids. The V end was cut by 2 bases, the J end by 3 bases, with 7 bases between. Per the germline V gene, CDR1 is MNHNS and CDR2 is SASEGT. The CDR3 nucleotides read TGTGCCAGCAGTGAATCAGGGGACTATGGCTACACCTTC. It is translated as CASSESGDYGYTF.

CDR3 sequence reads: CASRTGTSAYNEQFF. DNA of the CDR3: TGTGCCAGCAGAACCGGGACTAGCGCCTACAATGAGCAGTTCTTC. This sequence joins TRBV2 and TRBJ2-1; 10 bases map to TRBD2. This CDR3 comprises 15 residues. The V gene end was trimmed by 6 bases and the J gene end by 2 bases; junction bases not matched to a gene: 4. CDR1 and CDR2 (germline): SNHLY, FYNNEI.

V gene TRBV5-6 combines with J gene TRBJ2-5, with 9 positions matching TRBD1. Trimming took 4 bases from V and 4 from J; bases not matched to a gene: 5. Germline CDR1 is SGHDT and CDR2 is YYEEEE. The CDR3 has 14 residues. CDR3 in amino acids: CASSKQGAGETQYF. Here the CDR3 DNA reads TGTGCCAGCAGCAAACAGGGGGCTGGAGAGACCCAGTACTTC.

Worth noting for this clone: The same CDR3 arises from other DNA sequences in this sample as well. The chain is built from TRBV5-1 and TRBJ1-6; D perhaps matches TRBD1 (6 bases). CDR1 SGHRS and CDR2 YFSETQ come from the germline V gene. Trimming left V 3 bases short and J 4 bases short, with 14 bases between. This CDR3 has 16 residues. CDR3 region: CASSSDGGGYNSPLHF. The DNA of the CDR3 is TGCGCCAGCAGCTCAGACGGAGGGGGGTATAATTCACCCCTCCACTTT.